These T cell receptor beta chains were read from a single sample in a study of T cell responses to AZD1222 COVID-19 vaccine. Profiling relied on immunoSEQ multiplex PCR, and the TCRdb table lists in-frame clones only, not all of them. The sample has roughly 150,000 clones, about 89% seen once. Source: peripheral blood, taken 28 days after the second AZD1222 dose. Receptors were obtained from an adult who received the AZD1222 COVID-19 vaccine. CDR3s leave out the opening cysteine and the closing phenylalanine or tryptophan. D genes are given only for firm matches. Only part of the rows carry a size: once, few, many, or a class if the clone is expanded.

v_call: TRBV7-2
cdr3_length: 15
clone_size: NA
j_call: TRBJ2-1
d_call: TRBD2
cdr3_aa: ASSLAGRGAANNEQF

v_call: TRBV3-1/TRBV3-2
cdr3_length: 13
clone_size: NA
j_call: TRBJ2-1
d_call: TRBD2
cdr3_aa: ASSPSGGLYNEQF

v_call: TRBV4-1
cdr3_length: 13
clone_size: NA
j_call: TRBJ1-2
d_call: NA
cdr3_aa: ASSQRQGYDYGYT

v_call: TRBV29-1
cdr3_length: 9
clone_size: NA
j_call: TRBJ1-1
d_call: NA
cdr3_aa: SVTPNTEAF

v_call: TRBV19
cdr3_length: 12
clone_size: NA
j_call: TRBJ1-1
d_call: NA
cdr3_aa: ASSKTGLSIEAF

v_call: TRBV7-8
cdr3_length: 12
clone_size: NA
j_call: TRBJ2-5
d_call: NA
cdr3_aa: ASSLAARAQTQY

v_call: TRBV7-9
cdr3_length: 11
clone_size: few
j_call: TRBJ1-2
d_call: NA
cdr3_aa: AGAAQGDYGYT

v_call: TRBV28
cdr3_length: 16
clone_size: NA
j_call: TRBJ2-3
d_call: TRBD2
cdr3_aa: ASSPANPSPGGADTQY

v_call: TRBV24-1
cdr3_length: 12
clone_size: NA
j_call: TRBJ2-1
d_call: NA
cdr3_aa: ATSRGGTYNEQF

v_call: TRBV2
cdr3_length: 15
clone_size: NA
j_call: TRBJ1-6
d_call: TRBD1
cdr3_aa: ASSERGQEFLGSPLH

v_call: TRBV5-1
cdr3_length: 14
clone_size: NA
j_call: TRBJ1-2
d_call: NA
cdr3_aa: ASSEREGPTNYGYT

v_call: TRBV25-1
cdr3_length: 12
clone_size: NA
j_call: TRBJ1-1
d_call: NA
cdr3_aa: ASSEFGPYTEAF

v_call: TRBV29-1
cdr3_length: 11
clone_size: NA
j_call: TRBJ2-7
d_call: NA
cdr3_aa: SVFGTVDYEQY

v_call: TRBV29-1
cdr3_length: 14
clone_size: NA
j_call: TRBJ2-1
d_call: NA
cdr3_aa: SVEDSRESSYNEQF

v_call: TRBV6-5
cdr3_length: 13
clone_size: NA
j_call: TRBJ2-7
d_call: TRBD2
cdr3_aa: ASSLEGLVAGEQY

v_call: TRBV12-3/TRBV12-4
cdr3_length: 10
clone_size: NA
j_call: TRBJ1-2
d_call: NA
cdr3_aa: ASSFQGRGYT

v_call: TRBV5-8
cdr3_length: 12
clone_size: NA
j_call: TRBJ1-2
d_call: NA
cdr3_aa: ASSLGPAFYGYT

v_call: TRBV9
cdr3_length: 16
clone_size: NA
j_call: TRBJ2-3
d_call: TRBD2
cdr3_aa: ASSVPGLAGGLTDTQY

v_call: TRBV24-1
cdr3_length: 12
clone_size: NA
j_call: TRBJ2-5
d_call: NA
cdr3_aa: ATSDFGPPETQY

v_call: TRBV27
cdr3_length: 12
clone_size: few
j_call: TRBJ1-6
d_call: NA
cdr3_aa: ASSLTSLGAPLH

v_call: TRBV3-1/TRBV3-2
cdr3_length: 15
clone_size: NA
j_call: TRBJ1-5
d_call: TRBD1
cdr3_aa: ASSQAGGTGGFWPQH

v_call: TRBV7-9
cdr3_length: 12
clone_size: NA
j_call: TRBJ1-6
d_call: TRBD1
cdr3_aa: ASSPGTGDTPLH

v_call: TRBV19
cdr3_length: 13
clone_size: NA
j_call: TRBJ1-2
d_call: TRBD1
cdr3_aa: ASSKSTGGGYGYT

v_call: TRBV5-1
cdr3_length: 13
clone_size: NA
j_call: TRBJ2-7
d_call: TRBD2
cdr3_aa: ASSLPTGGSYEQY

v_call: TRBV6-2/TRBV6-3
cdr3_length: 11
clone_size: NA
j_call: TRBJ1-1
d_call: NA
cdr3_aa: ASSTLTGTEAF

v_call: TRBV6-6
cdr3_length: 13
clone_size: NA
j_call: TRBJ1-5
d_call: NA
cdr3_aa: ASSYRARGHQPQH

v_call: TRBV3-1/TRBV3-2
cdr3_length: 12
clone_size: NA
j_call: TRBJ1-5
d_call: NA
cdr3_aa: ASSQGLGNQPQH

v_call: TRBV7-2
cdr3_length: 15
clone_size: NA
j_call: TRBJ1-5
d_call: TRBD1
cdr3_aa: ASSGSGQYPSNQPQH

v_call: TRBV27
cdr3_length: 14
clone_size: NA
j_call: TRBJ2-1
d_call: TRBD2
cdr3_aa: ASSPSTSGAYNEQF

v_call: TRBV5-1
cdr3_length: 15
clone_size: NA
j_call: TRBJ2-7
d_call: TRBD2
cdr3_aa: ASSGGLAGGFSYEQY

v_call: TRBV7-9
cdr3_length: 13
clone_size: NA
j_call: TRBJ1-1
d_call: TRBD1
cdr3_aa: ASSLEGQANTEAF

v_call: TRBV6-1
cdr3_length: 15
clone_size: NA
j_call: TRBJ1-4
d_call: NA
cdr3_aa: ASSEYWAGLNNEKLF